Given below is one T cell receptor beta chain in context. It has no known antigen specificity. Nothing much larger sits one base from this clone, and base qualities are not available. At one collaborating source in Seattle, patients were enrolled during active infection and were followed longitudinally through the course of disease. Each collaborating institution followed its own protocols to collect whole blood in K2EDTA tubes. Collaborator samples were shipped for TCRbeta analysis as frozen whole blood, isolated PBMCs, or DNA extracted from either sample type. The CDR3 spans 13 residues, from the cysteine through the phenylalanine. Only the CDR3 DNA stays, 39 bases, in frame from base 1. The germline V gene encodes CDR1 LNHDA and CDR2 SQIVND (reference sequence). V is shortened by 0 bases, J by 7 bases, and the region joining them spans 9 bases. These data belong to a study of blood T cell repertoires in COVID-19 (dated by TCRdb to 2019 to 2021). Regarding the complete study: Samples covering the acute and convalescent phases of COVID-19 were provided by collaborators in the United States, Italy and Spain. HLA class I and class II types, where available, came from metadata supplied by the sample provider rather than from assay-based typing. Subjects who had been exposed to COVID-19, were actively infected with it, or had recovered from it provided the deeply sampled blood TCRbeta repertoires that made up the dataset. The repertoires were released in a freely available public database meant as a resource for research on the immune response to SARS-CoV-2. Samples came from the ongoing ImmuneRACE study (first 160 participants) plus 1,254 subjects from 6 global collaborators. Sample metadata almost always included a de-identified subject ID, COVID-19 status, age in years and sex. The material from the prospective study consisted of cDNA or gDNA derived from T cells, B-cell-depleted T cells, or PBMCs. Overall study outcomes, separate from this receptor: Clinical and demographic metadata were provided uncurated, with the amount varying by source and participant.

TCRbeta CDR3 regions were amplified from genomic DNA using the immunoSEQ Assay, a bias-controlled multiplex PCR. From the authors' description of their analysis: The number of nucleated cells in each sample was estimated by amplification of reference gene primers within the assay. To quantify the absolute abundance of each unique TCRbeta CDR3 rearrangement, sequence reads were collapsed and filtered. For each sample, productive Simpson clonality was calculated as the square root of Simpson's diversity index across productive rearrangements. This immuneACCESS table, as held by TCRdb, lists in-frame sequences with V and J called but not all clones. Of the missing ones, under half trace to an unresolved V gene in checked studies; the others have no known cause. D and trimming were read from the DNA, whereas the V and J calls and clone size are those reported in that table. This sample is represented by a few hundred thousand clones; approximately 86% of them were singletons. The ten largest clones add up to 10% to 15% of the sample.

What was sequenced was peripheral blood. This clonotype was obtained from a woman aged 70 to 79 with COVID-19, enrolled during active disease. The rearranged segments are TRBV19 and TRBJ2-5, with the D gene not confidently named. Here the CDR3 is given as CASSIDHPGTQYF. The nucleotide sequence is TGTGCCAGTAGTATAGATCACCCCGGGACCCAGTACTTC.